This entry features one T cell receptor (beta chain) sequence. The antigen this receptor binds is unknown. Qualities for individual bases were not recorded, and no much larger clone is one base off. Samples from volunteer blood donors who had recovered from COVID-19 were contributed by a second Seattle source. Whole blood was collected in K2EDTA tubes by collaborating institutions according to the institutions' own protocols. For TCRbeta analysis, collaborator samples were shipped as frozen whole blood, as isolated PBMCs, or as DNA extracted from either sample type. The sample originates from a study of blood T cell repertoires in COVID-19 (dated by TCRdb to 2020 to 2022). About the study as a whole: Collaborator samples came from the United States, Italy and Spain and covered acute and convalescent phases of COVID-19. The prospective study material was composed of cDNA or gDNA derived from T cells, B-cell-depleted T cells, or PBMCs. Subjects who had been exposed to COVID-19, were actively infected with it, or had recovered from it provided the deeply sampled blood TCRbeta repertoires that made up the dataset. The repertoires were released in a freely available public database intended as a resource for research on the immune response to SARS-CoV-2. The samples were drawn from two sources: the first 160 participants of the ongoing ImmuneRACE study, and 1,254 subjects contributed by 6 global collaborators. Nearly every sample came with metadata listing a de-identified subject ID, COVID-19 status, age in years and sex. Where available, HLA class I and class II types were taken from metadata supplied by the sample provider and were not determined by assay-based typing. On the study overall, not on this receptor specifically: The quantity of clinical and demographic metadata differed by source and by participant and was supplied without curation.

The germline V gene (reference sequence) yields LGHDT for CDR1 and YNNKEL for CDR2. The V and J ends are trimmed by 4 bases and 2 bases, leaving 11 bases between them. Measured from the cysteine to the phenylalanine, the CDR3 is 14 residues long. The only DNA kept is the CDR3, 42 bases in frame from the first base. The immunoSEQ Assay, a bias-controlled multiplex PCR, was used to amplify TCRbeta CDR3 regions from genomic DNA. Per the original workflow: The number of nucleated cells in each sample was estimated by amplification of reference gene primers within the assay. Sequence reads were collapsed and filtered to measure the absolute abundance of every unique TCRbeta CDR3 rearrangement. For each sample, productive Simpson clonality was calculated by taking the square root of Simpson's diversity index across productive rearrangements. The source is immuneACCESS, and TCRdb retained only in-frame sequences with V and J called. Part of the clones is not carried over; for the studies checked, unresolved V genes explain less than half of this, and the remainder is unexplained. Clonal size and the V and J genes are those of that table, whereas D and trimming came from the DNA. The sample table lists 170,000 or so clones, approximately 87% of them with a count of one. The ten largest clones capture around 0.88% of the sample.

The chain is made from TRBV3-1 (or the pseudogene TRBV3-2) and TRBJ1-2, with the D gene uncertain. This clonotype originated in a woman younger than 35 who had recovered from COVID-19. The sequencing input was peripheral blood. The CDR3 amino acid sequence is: CASSPGGENYGYTF. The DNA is TGTGCCAGCAGCCCCGGCGGGGAGAACTATGGCTACACCTTC.